The 15 T cell receptor beta chains given below trace back to one sample, sequenced in a study of cytomegalovirus exposure and HLA in healthy donors (dated 2017 in TCRdb). The method behind the library was the immunoSEQ multiplex PCR assay. For the multiplex PCR, a mixture combining 60 forward primers for TCR Vbeta segments and 13 reverse primers for TCR Jbeta segments was used. In TCRdb, the immuneACCESS table is reduced to in-frame sequences with V and J assigned. These tables do not hold every clone; where another copy was compared, an unresolved V gene accounts for under half, and the others remain unexplained. Present in this sample are about 200,000 clones, more than 80% of which were seen just once. 2.5% to 3% of the sample belongs to the ten largest clones. Input material: PBMCs. These receptors all stem from a man aged 30-40 years in good health and CMV-seronegative.

The chain has TRBV5-1 and TRBJ1-1, with TRBD1 matching 8 bases. Germline V CDR1 and CDR2: SGHRS, YFSETQ. The length of the CDR3 is 16 residues. Losses at the gene ends were 2 bases for V and 4 bases for J; bases not matched to a gene: 10. CDR3 nucleotides: TGCGCCAGCAGCTTACAGGGGGTAGCGGGTCGCACTGAAGCTTTCTTT. Amino acids: CASSLQGVAGRTEAFF. Supplemented by reference TRBV5-1 and TRBJ1-1, the full variable domain reads KAGVTQTPRYLIKTRGQQVTLSCSPISGHRSVSWYQQTPGQGLQFLFEYFSETQRNKGNFPGRFSGRQFSNSRSEMNVSTLELGDSALYLCASSLQGVAGRTEAFFGQGTRLTVV.

The V and J genes are TRBV19 and TRBJ1-4; D remains ambiguous. The CDR3 is 16 residues long. The germline V and J ends were trimmed by 3 bases and 0 bases, with 11 bases remaining between them. CDR1 and CDR2 (germline): LNHDA, SQIVND (reference sequence). The CDR3 reads CASSIPTRATNEKLFF. The DNA for the CDR3 is TGTGCCAGTAGTATCCCTACGCGAGCAACTAATGAAAAACTGTTTTTT.

This chain joins TRBV7-2 and TRBJ1-5, with D tentatively TRBD1 (6 bases). V shed 1 base and J shed 4 bases, with 11 bases lying between them. The CDR3 has 15 amino acids. The V gene's germline CDR1 is SGHTA and CDR2 FQGNSA. The CDR3, as DNA: TGTGCCAGCAGCTTAGTCAGGGGCCGAAATCAGCCCCAGCATTTT. This codes for CASSLVRGRNQPQHF.

This clone was observed a handful of times. The chain employs TRBV4-3 and TRBJ2-7; tentatively, D is TRBD2 (6 bases). Germline V gene sequence: CDR1 LGHNA, CDR2 YSLEER. The CDR3 totals 17 residues. V dropped 1 base and J dropped 3 bases, with 19 bases sitting between them. CDR3 residues: CASSQGGAGPTLYEQYF. The CDR3 DNA reads as TGCGCCAGCAGCCAAGGCGGGGCAGGGCCCACCCTCTACGAGCAGTACTTC.

This clone has just one count. V usage is TRBV5-8 and J usage is TRBJ2-7, with a weak D call TRBD2 (6 bases). From germline, CDR1 is SGHTS and CDR2 YDEGEE. With 2 bases removed from V and 0 bases from J, the gap between germline ends came to 12 bases. This CDR3 region has 15 residues. The CDR3 region is CASSFGRGLSYEQYF. In nucleotides, the CDR3 is TGTGCCAGCAGCTTTGGCCGGGGACTCTCCTACGAGCAGTACTTC.

The sample holds one count of this clone. The chain employs TRBV5-1 and TRBJ2-7; 8 nucleotides match TRBD1. This CDR3 spans 17 amino acids. Losses at the gene ends were 4 bases for V and 1 base for J; bases not matched to a gene: 13. From germline, CDR1 is SGHRS and CDR2 YFSETQ. The CDR3 nucleotides read TGCGCCAGCAGCCGCGGCCCCACAGGGGGGCAGTCCTACGAGCAGTACTTC. Its translation: CASSRGPTGGQSYEQYF. The full variable domain, completed using reference TRBV5-1 and TRBJ2-7, is KAGVTQTPRYLIKTRGQQVTLSCSPISGHRSVSWYQQTPGQGLQFLFEYFSETQRNKGNFPGRFSGRQFSNSRSEMNVSTLELGDSALYLCASSRGPTGGQSYEQYFGPGTRLTVT.

This chain uses TRBV4-1 with TRBJ2-7, with a tentative D call TRBD1 (6 bases). Germline loops: CDR1 MGHRA, CDR2 YSYEKL. The CDR3 sequence is 19 residues long. The V end was cut by 6 bases, the J end by 2 bases, with 29 bases between. CDR3 in amino acids: CASSPMQGPPIARPYEQYF. The DNA for the CDR3 is TGCGCCAGCAGTCCAATGCAGGGGCCCCCGATAGCGAGGCCCTACGAGCAGTACTTC.

This clone has a single count. The chain couples TRBV11-2 to TRBJ2-5, with D perhaps TRBD2 (6 bases). Germline assignment: CDR1 SGHAT and CDR2 FQNNGV. V dropped 5 bases and J dropped 9 bases, with 22 bases sitting between them. The length of the CDR3 is 15 residues. The CDR3 is CASSITFRTKGSQYF. The CDR3 DNA sequence: TGTGCCAGCAGCATAACCTTCCGGACTAAGGGGTCCCAGTACTTC.

The chain recombines TRBV5-1 with TRBJ2-3; 9 bases match TRBD2. Germline CDR1 is SGHRS and CDR2 is YFSETQ. The CDR3 covers 15 residues. J gave up 2 bases and V 4 bases, and 5 bases lay outside the gene matches. The CDR3 loop reads CASSRSGGDTDTQYF. Written as DNA, the CDR3 is TGCGCCAGCAGCCGTAGCGGGGGAGACACAGATACGCAGTATTTT.

This clone has just one count. The chain combines TRBV28 with TRBJ2-5; 12 bases agree with TRBD2. This CDR3 has 16 amino acids. V lost 1 base, J lost 5 bases, and 5 bases stayed unmatched. Germline V gene data show CDR1 as MDHEN and CDR2 as SYDVKM. CDR3 sequence: CASSLSSGGEGETQYF. The CDR3 DNA reads as TGTGCCAGCAGTTTATCTAGCGGGGGGGAGGGGGAGACCCAGTACTTC.

This chain joins TRBV28 and TRBJ2-1, with 8 nucleotides matching TRBD2. CDR3 size: 15 residues. The V segment lost 5 bases and the J segment 9 bases; nucleotides outside the gene matches: 12. CDR1 is MDHEN, CDR2 SYDVKM, per germline. CDR3 in amino acids: CASSLRRPSGGEQFF. The CDR3 region has the DNA TGTGCCAGCAGTCTTCGACGGCCCAGCGGGGGTGAGCAGTTCTTC. The full variable domain, rest sourced from reference TRBV28 and TRBJ2-1, is DVKVTQSSRYLVKRTGEKVFLECVQDMDHENMFWYRQDPGLGLRLIYFSYDVKMKEKGDIPEGYSVSREKKERFSLILESASTNQTSMYLCASSLRRPSGGEQFFGPGTRLTVL.

The J gene is TRBJ2-1, the V gene TRBV13, with a weak D call TRBD1 (6 bases). Germline CDR1 and CDR2: PRHDT and FYEKMQ (reference sequence). The CDR3 totals 14 residues. V lost 3 bases and J 1 base, leaving 7 bases between the germline ends. The CDR3 nucleotides are TGTGCCAGCAGCTTCGGACAGTCCTACAATGAGCAGTTCTTC. Its translation: CASSFGQSYNEQFF.

The rearrangement uses TRBV11-2 and TRBJ2-1, with 10 bases lining up with TRBD2. The CDR3 totals 18 residues. Trimming removed 3 bases from V and 3 bases from J; junction bases left unmatched: 11. Germline CDR1 reads SGHAT; CDR2 reads FQNNGV. The CDR3 is CASSLESGLAKYYNEQFF. The CDR3 region has the DNA TGTGCCAGCAGCTTGGAGTCGGGACTAGCGAAGTACTACAATGAGCAGTTCTTC.

The V and J genes are TRBV28 and TRBJ2-3; D might be TRBD2 (6 bases). This CDR3 contains 17 residues. V was clipped by 4 bases and J by 5 bases, with 22 bases between them. The germline V gene encodes CDR1 MDHEN and CDR2 SYDVKM. CDR3 sequence reads: CASSYPTSRSGKDTQYF. In DNA, the CDR3 is TGTGCCAGCAGTTACCCGACTAGTCGGTCCGGTAAAGATACGCAGTATTTT.

The chain recombines TRBV27 with TRBJ2-2; 9 bases are a match to TRBD2. Trimming removed 5 bases from V and 7 bases from J; junction bases left unmatched: 8. Germline V gene sequence: CDR1 MNHEY, CDR2 SMNVEV (reference sequence). The CDR3 consists of 15 residues. The chain's CDR3 is CASSPRLAGVGELFF. In DNA, the CDR3 is TGTGCCAGCAGTCCCAGATTAGCGGGGGTCGGGGAGCTGTTTTTT.